The clone carrying this T cell receptor beta chain was counted many times. Its target is not known. This CDR3 region has 17 residues. The germline V gene encodes CDR1 MNHEY and CDR2 SVGEGT. Trimming took off 5 bases at V and 1 base at J, with 18 bases between the two ends. Investigators prepared the TCR beta libraries by applying iRepertoire HTBI primers and Arm-PCR of CDR3 regions. TCRdb itself ran the multiplex PCR reads through MiXCR, one entry per CDR3 protein. The table includes about 350,000 distinct CDR3 sequences, roughly 16% detected once. Time point given: newly diagnosed GD, antithyroid drugs for less than 3 months. Preparation of the TCR library used RNA extracted from PBMCs. Graves' disease diagnosis used American Thyroid Association guidelines. The data originate from a study of regulatory T cells in long-lasting Graves disease. Study-level findings and limits: Persistent patients shared about 3,000 public clonotypes among themselves. Newly diagnosed patients shared fewer, at some 970.

Separately, the same data were catalogued under a study of T cells in Graves' hyperthyroidism and ophthalmopathy. This second study says: Graves' hyperthyroidism is called stable when ophthalmopathy does not progress within 18 months. The HTBI primer set was used in a first-round RT-PCR of the TCR CDR3.

Sequencing was performed on peripheral blood mononuclear cells (PBMCs), taken at new diagnosis, from a patient treated with antithyroid drugs. The sequence came from a woman aged 18-29 years with Graves disease. The genes are TRBV6-2 or TRBV6-3 and TRBJ2-1, with D tentatively TRBD1 or TRBD2 (5 bases each). The CDR3 is CASSDEGSGGSYNEQFF. The CDR3 DNA is TGTGCCAGCAGTGACGAAGGGAGTGGGGGTTCCTACAATGAGCAGTTCTTC.